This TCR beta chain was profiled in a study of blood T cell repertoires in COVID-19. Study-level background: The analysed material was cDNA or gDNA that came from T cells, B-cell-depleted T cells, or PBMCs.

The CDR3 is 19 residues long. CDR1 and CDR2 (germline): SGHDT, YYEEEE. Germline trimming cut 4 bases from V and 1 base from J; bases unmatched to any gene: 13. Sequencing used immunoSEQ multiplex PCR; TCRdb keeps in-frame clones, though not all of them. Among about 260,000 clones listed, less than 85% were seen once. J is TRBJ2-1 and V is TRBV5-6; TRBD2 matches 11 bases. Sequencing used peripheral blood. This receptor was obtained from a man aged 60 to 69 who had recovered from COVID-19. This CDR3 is CASSPSPTSGSLSYNEQFF. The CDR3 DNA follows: TGTGCCAGCAGCCCGTCCCCCACTAGCGGGAGTCTTTCCTACAATGAGCAGTTCTTC.